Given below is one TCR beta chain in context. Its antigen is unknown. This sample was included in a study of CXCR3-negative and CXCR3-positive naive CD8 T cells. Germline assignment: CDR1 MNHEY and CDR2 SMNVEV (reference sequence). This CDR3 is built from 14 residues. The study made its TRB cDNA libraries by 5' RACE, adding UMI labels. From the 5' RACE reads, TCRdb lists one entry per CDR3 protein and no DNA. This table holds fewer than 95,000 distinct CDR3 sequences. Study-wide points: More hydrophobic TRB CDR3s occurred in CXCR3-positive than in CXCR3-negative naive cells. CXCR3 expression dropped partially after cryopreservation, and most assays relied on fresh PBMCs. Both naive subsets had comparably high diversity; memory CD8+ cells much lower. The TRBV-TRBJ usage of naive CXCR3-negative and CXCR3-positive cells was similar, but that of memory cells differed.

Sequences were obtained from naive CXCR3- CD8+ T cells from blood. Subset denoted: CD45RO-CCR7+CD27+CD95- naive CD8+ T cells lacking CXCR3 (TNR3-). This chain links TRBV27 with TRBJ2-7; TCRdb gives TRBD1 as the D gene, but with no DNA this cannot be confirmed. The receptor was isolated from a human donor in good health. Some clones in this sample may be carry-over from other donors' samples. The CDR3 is CASSLRAQGYEQYF.